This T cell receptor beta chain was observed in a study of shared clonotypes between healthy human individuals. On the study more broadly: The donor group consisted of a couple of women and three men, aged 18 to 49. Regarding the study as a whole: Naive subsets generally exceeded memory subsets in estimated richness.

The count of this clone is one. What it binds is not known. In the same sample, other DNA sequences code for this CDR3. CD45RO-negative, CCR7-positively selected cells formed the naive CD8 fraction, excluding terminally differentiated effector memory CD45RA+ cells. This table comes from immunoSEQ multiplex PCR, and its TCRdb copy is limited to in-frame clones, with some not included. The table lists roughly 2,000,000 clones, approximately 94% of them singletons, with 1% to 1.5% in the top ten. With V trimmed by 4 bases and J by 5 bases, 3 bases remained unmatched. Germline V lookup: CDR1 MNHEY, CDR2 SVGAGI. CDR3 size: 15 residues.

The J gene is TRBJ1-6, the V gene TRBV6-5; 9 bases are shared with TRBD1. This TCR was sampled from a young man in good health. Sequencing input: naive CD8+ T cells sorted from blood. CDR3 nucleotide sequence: TGTGCCAGCAGTTCAGGGACAGGGAATAATTCACCCCTCCACTTT. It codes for CASSSGTGNNSPLHF.